This entry lists 24 T cell receptor beta chains sequenced from one sample in a study of shared clonotypes between healthy human individuals. Data came from immunoSEQ multiplex PCR; TCRdb stores just in-frame clones and leaves some out. The data hold just over 2,000,000 clones, with roughly 96% observed a single time. Sequencing was performed on naive CD4+ T cells sorted from blood. The subset: CD45RA+ positively selected. Receptor source: a man aged 18 to 29 in good health.

This clone was picked up one time. The rearrangement joins TRBV2 to TRBJ2-5; D call uncertain. The closer fit of TRBJ2-7 to the DNA end suggests the J call may be wrong. This CDR3 is built from 14 residues. The germline V gene encodes CDR1 SNHLY and CDR2 FYNNEI. The CDR3 coding sequence is TGTGCCAGCAGTGAAAACAGTGTTAACTACGAGCAGTACTTC. Translation: CASSENSVNYEQYF.

Written as DNA, the CDR3 is TGTGCCAGCAGTGAGCGCGGGTGGGAGGACGAGCAGTACTTC. Its translation is CASSERGWEDEQYF. This chain links TRBV6-1 with TRBJ2-7, with a tentative D call TRBD2 (6 bases). CDR1 and CDR2 (germline): MNHNS, SASEGT. Trimming pared 3 bases from V and 5 bases from J, leaving 14 bases between. CDR3 length equals 14 residues.

The chain carries TRBV7-2 and TRBJ1-3; D gene unclear. This CDR3 region has 17 residues. The germline V gene encodes CDR1 SGHTA and CDR2 FQGNSA. The V end was cut by 1 base, the J end by 2 bases, with 15 bases between. In DNA, the CDR3 is TGTGCCAGCAGCTTAGACGCGCGGCCAGATCCTGGAAACACCATATATTTT. The encoded protein is CASSLDARPDPGNTIYF.

This sequence joins TRBV10-2 and TRBJ2-1, with TRBD2 matching 8 bases. J lost 4 bases, V lost 4 bases, and 6 bases had no gene match. The length of the CDR3 is 15 residues. Germline V lookup: CDR1 WSHSY, CDR2 SAAADI. CDR3 sequence: CASSASSGLYNEQFF. Here the CDR3 DNA reads TGCGCCAGCAGTGCGTCTAGCGGGTTATACAATGAGCAGTTCTTC.

This sequence joins TRBV19 and TRBJ2-3; TRBD2 matches 10 bases. The ends lost 3 bases at V and 2 bases at J; junction bases unmatched: 5. This CDR3 has 16 amino acids. The germline V gene has CDR1 LNHDA and CDR2 SQIVND (reference sequence). CDR3: CASSIFGLADTDTQYF. CDR3 DNA sequence: TGTGCCAGTAGTATTTTCGGACTAGCGGACACAGATACGCAGTATTTT.

This clone appeared once. Other DNA sequences within the sample encode an identical CDR3. The rearrangement joins TRBV7-2 to TRBJ1-6, with D perhaps matching TRBD1 (6 bases). Germline V gives CDR1 SGHTA, CDR2 FQGNSA. The germline V and J ends were trimmed by 0 bases and 6 bases, with 9 bases remaining between them. The CDR3 has 15 amino acids. The CDR3 DNA sequence: TGTGCCAGCAGCTTAGCCACAGGGCTTAATTCACCCCTCCACTTT. This sequence encodes CASSLATGLNSPLHF.

A remark on this clone: This sample also contains other DNA sequences that code for the same CDR3. This chain uses TRBV5-1 with TRBJ2-7; weak D call: TRBD2 (5 bases). Germline V gene lookup returns CDR1 SGHRS and CDR2 YFSETQ. V was pared by 2 bases and J by 0 bases, with 6 bases between. The CDR3 sequence is 13 residues long. CDR3 region: CASSFGSSYEQYF. In nucleotides, the CDR3 is TGCGCCAGCAGCTTTGGGAGCTCCTACGAGCAGTACTTC.

The rearrangement links TRBV7-8 to TRBJ2-7, with TRBD2 matching 14 bases. This CDR3 is built from 17 residues. CDR1 is SGHVS, CDR2 FQNEAQ, per germline. Trimming took 5 bases from V and 3 from J; bases not matched to a gene: 9. CDR3 nucleotide sequence: TGTGCCAGCAGCAGGACTAGCGGGGGGCCTTCCCTCTACGAGCAGTACTTC. This gives the protein CASSRTSGGPSLYEQYF.

A note on this clone: Other nucleotide sequences from this sample produce the same CDR3. The genes are TRBV18 and TRBJ1-2; D unresolved. V gave up 0 bases and J gave up 4 bases, with 6 bases separating them. The germline V gene has CDR1 KGHSH and CDR2 LQKENI. The CDR3 runs 13 residues. CDR3 in amino acids: CASSPPAGYGYTF. The CDR3 bases are TGTGCCAGCTCACCACCGGCGGGCTATGGCTACACCTTC.

The genes are TRBV5-8 and TRBJ1-1; TRBD1 might be the D (5 bases). The CDR3 is 15 residues long. Trimming took off 4 bases at V and 0 bases at J, with 13 bases between the two ends. Germline V lookup: CDR1 SGHTS, CDR2 YDEGEE. The CDR3: CASSADTYMNTEAFF. CDR3 nucleotides: TGTGCCAGCAGCGCGGACACCTACATGAACACTGAAGCTTTCTTT. Based on the CDR3 plus reference TRBV5-8 and TRBJ1-1, the full variable domain is EAGVTQSPTHLIKTRGQQATLRCSPISGHTSVYWYQQALGLGLQFLLWYDEGEERNRGNFPPRFSGRQFPNYSSELNVNALELEDSALYLCASSADTYMNTEAFFGQGTRLTVV.

Worth noting for this clone: This CDR3 is also generated by other DNA sequences in the sample. V usage is TRBV10-3 and J usage is TRBJ1-1; TRBD1 matches 7 bases. This CDR3 is built from 14 residues. V shed 6 bases and J 0 bases; nucleotides not matched to a gene: 4. Germline CDR1 reads ENHRY; CDR2 reads SYGVKD. CDR3 protein: CAIRPGQLNTEAFF. CDR3 nucleotide sequence: TGTGCCATCAGGCCGGGACAGTTGAACACTGAAGCTTTCTTT.

This clone was recorded once. This sequence joins TRBV10-3 and TRBJ1-6, with D unresolved. The V end was cut by 6 bases, the J end by 17 bases, with 14 bases between. The CDR3 totals 11 residues. CDR1 is ENHRY and CDR2 is SYGVKD in the germline V gene. CDR3 nucleotide sequence: TGTGCCATCAGGGCCGACGAAAAGATCCACTTT. It codes for CAIRADEKIHF.

This clone was seen only once. With a much larger clone just one base away, this may be a read error. Other DNA sequences in the sample encode the same CDR3. This sequence joins TRBV5-8 and TRBJ2-7; D gene unclear. The germline CDR1 and CDR2 sequences are SGHTS and YDEGEE. Trimming removed 2 bases at V and 1 base at J, with 1 base between. CDR3 size: 11 residues. The DNA of the CDR3 is TGTGCCAGCAGCTTTTCCTACGAGCAGTACTTC. Its translation is CASSFSYEQYF.

J is TRBJ1-1 and V is TRBV5-1; tentatively, D is TRBD1 (6 bases). Germline V gene sequence: CDR1 SGHRS, CDR2 YFSETQ. The CDR3 has 16 amino acids. V shed 4 bases and J shed 0 bases, with 16 bases lying between them. The CDR3 DNA is TGCGCCAGCAGCGTTCTACCGACAGGTATGAACACTGAAGCTTTCTTT. It encodes CASSVLPTGMNTEAFF.

This chain connects TRBV7-2 to TRBJ1-5; TRBD1 agrees at 9 bases. The CDR3 is made up of 14 amino acids. The V segment lost 4 bases and the J segment 5 bases; nucleotides outside the gene matches: 3. The germline gives CDR1 SGHTA, CDR2 FQGNSA. The CDR3 reads CASSSGTGYQPQHF. The CDR3 DNA reads as TGTGCCAGCAGCTCCGGGACAGGGTATCAGCCCCAGCATTTT.

This chain links TRBV30 with TRBJ2-1; the match to TRBD2 covers 12 bases. The CDR3 is 14 amino acids. Germline loops: CDR1 GTSNPN, CDR2 SVGIG (reference sequence). V lost 0 bases, J lost 12 bases, and 6 bases stayed unmatched. This CDR3 is CAWSVLAGGPRQFF. The DNA for the CDR3 is TGTGCCTGGAGTGTCCTAGCGGGGGGGCCCAGGCAGTTCTTC.

This clone has only one observation. The genes are TRBV30 and TRBJ1-1, with D possibly matching TRBD1 (5 bases). In germline, CDR1 is GTSNPN, CDR2 SVGIG (reference sequence). With 3 bases removed from V and 1 base from J, the gap between germline ends came to 21 bases. The CDR3 covers 17 residues. The CDR3 DNA is TGTGCCTGGAGCGCAAGGGGTACCCTAGGAAGGAACACTGAAGCTTTCTTT. Translating gives CAWSARGTLGRNTEAFF.

The chain couples TRBV2 to TRBJ2-2, with 9 bases lining up with TRBD2. CDR3 length equals 15 residues. CDR1 and CDR2 (germline): SNHLY, FYNNEI. Germline trimming cut 3 bases from V and 6 bases from J; bases unmatched to any gene: 5. CDR3 DNA: TGTGCCAGCAGTGAGGCGGGGGGGCCCGCCGGGGAGCTGTTTTTT. As protein: CASSEAGGPAGELFF.

V and J are TRBV5-1 and TRBJ2-3; unclear D gene. The CDR3 is 13 residues long. V lost 4 bases, J lost 4 bases, and 10 bases lay in between. Germline V lookup: CDR1 SGHRS, CDR2 YFSETQ. The CDR3 bases are TGCGCCAGCAGCCTGGGATCCCCAGATACGCAGTATTTT. Encoded protein: CASSLGSPDTQYF.

The chain recombines TRBV6-1 with TRBJ2-3; D not resolved. The CDR3 consists of 14 residues. V was shortened by 8 bases and J by 2 bases, with 14 bases between the two germline ends. Germline loops: CDR1 MNHNS, CDR2 SASEGT. The CDR3 DNA is TGTGCCAGCGCTTATTACTGGGCCACAGATACGCAGTATTTT. Protein sequence: CASAYYWATDTQYF.

This clone was seen more than once but under ten times. This chain uses TRBV6-5 with TRBJ1-5, with unresolved D. CDR1 and CDR2 (germline): MNHEY, SVGAGI. This CDR3 has 15 amino acids. The ends were cut back, 0 bases at V and 5 bases at J, with 11 bases in the middle. The CDR3 sequence: CASSYSRSSDQPQHF. DNA for the CDR3: TGTGCCAGCAGTTACTCCCGTAGCAGCGATCAGCCCCAGCATTTT.

Details on this clone: A much larger clonotype is one base distant, so this may be a read error. Other nucleotide sequences from this sample produce the same CDR3. J is TRBJ2-7 and V is TRBV2; D not resolved. With 6 bases removed from V and 0 bases from J, the gap between germline ends came to 6 bases. Germline V lookup: CDR1 SNHLY, CDR2 FYNNEI. The CDR3 contains 12 residues. The CDR3 protein is CASSLSSYEQYF. CDR3 DNA: TGTGCCAGCAGCCTGAGCTCCTACGAGCAGTACTTC.

This rearrangement joins TRBV6-6 to TRBJ1-1; D unclear. Germline assignment: CDR1 MNHNY and CDR2 SVGAGI (reference sequence). The CDR3 loop spans 11 amino acids. The CDR3 is CAGRQNTEAFF. In DNA form, the CDR3 reads TGTGCAGGACGGCAGAACACTGAAGCTTTCTTT.

The rearrangement joins TRBV7-2 to TRBJ2-1, with D hard to call. The germline V gene has CDR1 SGHTA and CDR2 FQGNSA. Trimming removed 1 base at V and 0 bases at J, with 7 bases between. The CDR3 consists of 15 residues. CDR3: CASSLDGISYNEQFF. The CDR3 DNA sequence: TGTGCCAGCAGCTTAGACGGCATCTCCTACAATGAGCAGTTCTTC.